Included here is one T cell receptor beta chain sequence, with context. This record comes from a study of blood T cell repertoires in COVID-19. Generated by immunoSEQ multiplex PCR, the TCRdb table keeps only in-frame clones and is missing some. The table records 200,000 or so clones, less than 90% of them present only once. The CDR3 consists of 17 residues. Per the germline V gene, CDR1 is SGHTA and CDR2 is FQGNSA. Trimming removed 5 bases from V and 1 base from J; junction bases left unmatched: 5. This TCR was recovered from a woman of 80 years or more with COVID-19, enrolled during active disease. The chain is built from TRBV7-2 and TRBJ2-3, with 14 bases aligning to TRBD2. The sample taken for sequencing was peripheral blood. The CDR3 spells CASSARLAGGGTDTQYF. The CDR3 coding sequence is TGTGCCAGCAGCGCGAGACTAGCGGGGGGGGGCACAGATACGCAGTATTTT.